This TCR beta chain is from a study of long-term antiretroviral therapy in people with HIV. The assay used was immunoSEQ (version v3.0), run at survey level. Generated by immunoSEQ multiplex PCR, the TCRdb table keeps only in-frame clones and is missing some. The table includes fewer than 25,000 clones, about nine tenths detected once. V lost 6 bases and J lost 8; bases outside the gene matches: 4. Germline values: CDR1 LNHDA, CDR2 SQIVND (reference sequence). CDR3 size: 13 residues. This receptor was identified in a woman between 25 and 40 years old with HIV. The chain employs TRBV19 and TRBJ1-6; 7 nucleotides align to TRBD1. This specimen consisted of unsorted PBMCs, obtained 1.8 years before starting antiretroviral therapy. The CDR3 DNA reads TGTGCCAGTAGGGTTACAGGGGATTCACCCCTCCACTTT. Its protein product is CASRVTGDSPLHF.